A selection of T cell receptor beta chains follows, all from one sample in a study of blood T cells in healthy people across ages. TCRdb re-analysed the 5' RACE reads in MiXCR, keeping a single row per CDR3 protein. The sample lists 890,000 or so distinct CDR3 sequences; roughly 60% were seen once. Sequenced sample: blood. The receptors were gathered from a man aged 25 to 40 in good health. CDR3s include the opening cysteine and the closing phenylalanine or tryptophan. A D gene is named only where the DNA matches it firmly. Size is stated for part of the rows, as once, few or many counts, or as a class when the clone is expanded.

V	size	D	J	length	CDR3	DNA
TRBV20-1	-	-	TRBJ2-1	13	CSAAGAVWDEQFF	TGCAGTGCTGCAGGGGCGGTGTGGGATGAGCAGTTCTTC
TRBV29-1	few	-	TRBJ2-6	13	CSAFISGANVLTF	TGCAGCGCTTTTATCTCTGGGGCCAACGTCCTGACTTTC
TRBV20-1	-	-	TRBJ2-7	12	CSAPRLEYEQYF	TGCAGTGCTCCCCGGCTGGAGTACGAGCAGTACTTC
TRBV12-3/TRBV12-4	-	-	TRBJ2-3	11	CASPGRDTQYF	TGTGCCAGCCCCGGGCGGGATACGCAGTATTTT
TRBV7-8	-	-	TRBJ2-1	15	CASGSGARSNNEQFF	TGTGCCAGCGGCTCAGGGGCTCGCTCCAACAATGAGCAGTTCTTC
TRBV6-5	-	TRBD1	TRBJ1-2	15	CASSYGGGQSYGYTF	TGTGCCAGCAGTTACGGCGGGGGACAGAGCTATGGCTACACCTTC
TRBV21-1	-	-	TRBJ2-1	12	CASIPTGTEQFF	TGTGCCAGCATACCTACAGGTACTGAGCAGTTCTTC
TRBV20-1	-	-	TRBJ1-5	14	CSASEGGSNQPQHF	TGCAGTGCTAGTGAGGGGGGTAGCAATCAGCCCCAGCATTTT
TRBV5-1	-	-	TRBJ2-3	15	CASSLIQNPTDTQYF	TGCGCCAGCAGCTTGATACAGAACCCCACAGATACGCAGTATTTT
TRBV25-1	few	TRBD1	TRBJ1-2	14	CASSRQGRDYGYTF	TGTGCCAGCAGTCGACAGGGGCGGGACTATGGCTACACCTTC
TRBV20-1	-	-	TRBJ2-3	18	CSARGWGGPHSSTDTQYF	TGCAGTGCTAGGGGATGGGGGGGGCCCCACTCTAGTACAGATACGCAGTATTTT
TRBV27	-	TRBD1	TRBJ1-1	13	CASSGTGATEAFF	TGTGCCAGCAGCGGGACAGGGGCCACTGAAGCTTTCTTT
TRBV6-5	-	-	TRBJ2-7	12	CASRDNLYEQYF	TGTGCCAGCCGGGACAACCTCTACGAGCAGTACTTC
TRBV3-1	-	-	TRBJ2-1	13	CAGSPNMVEEQFF	TGTGCCGGCAGCCCAAACATGGTAGAGGAGCAGTTCTTC
TRBV28	-	-	TRBJ2-1	13	CASRPTVTNEQFF	TGTGCCAGCAGACCAACAGTTACCAATGAGCAGTTCTTC
TRBV4-3	few	-	TRBJ2-7	14	CASSQARSSYEQYF	TGCGCCAGCAGCCAAGCCAGAAGCTCCTACGAGCAGTACTTC
TRBV7-2	-	-	TRBJ2-1	14	CASSPRRGFNEQFF	TGTGCCAGCAGCCCCCGGCGCGGATTTAATGAGCAGTTCTTC
TRBV20-1	-	-	TRBJ2-2	15	CSAPVRYGSTGELFF	TGCAGTGCCCCCGTTAGGTACGGGTCCACCGGGGAGCTGTTTTTT
TRBV4-2	-	TRBD2	TRBJ2-5	17	CASSQVGGGAFRETQYF	TGTGCCAGCAGCCAAGTGGGCGGGGGGGCATTTAGAGAGACCCAGTACTTC
TRBV7-9	-	TRBD2	TRBJ2-5	16	CASSTGLAGGLETQYF	TGTGCCAGCAGCACCGGACTAGCGGGGGGCCTCGAGACCCAGTACTTC
TRBV2	-	-	TRBJ2-7	16	CASSTPREGVRYEQYF	TGTGCCAGCAGTACCCCAAGGGAGGGGGTACGCTACGAGCAGTACTTC
TRBV7-8	-	-	TRBJ1-2	17	CASSQSATGLANYGYTF	TGTGCCAGCAGCCAAAGCGCGACAGGACTAGCTAACTATGGCTACACCTTC
TRBV7-3	-	TRBD2	TRBJ2-1	15	CASSPRLAGVGEQFF	TGTGCCAGCAGCCCCAGACTAGCGGGGGTAGGGGAGCAGTTCTTC
TRBV12-3/TRBV12-4	-	TRBD1	TRBJ2-1	16	CASSPTGERGYNEQFF	TGTGCCAGCAGCCCGACAGGGGAACGAGGATACAATGAGCAGTTCTTC
TRBV6-5	few	TRBD1	TRBJ1-6	14	CASRKTGGDSPLHF	TGTGCCAGCAGAAAGACAGGGGGCGATTCACCCCTCCACTTT
TRBV28	-	-	TRBJ2-5	13	CASTMATTVLQYF	TGTGCCAGCACCATGGCAACCACGGTCCTGCAGTACTTC
TRBV7-2	-	TRBD2	TRBJ2-7	14	CASSGGGPLYEQYF	TGTGCCAGCTCTGGCGGGGGACCCCTCTACGAGCAGTACTTC
TRBV4-2	few	TRBD2	TRBJ2-7	16	CASSHGTAGGTYEQYF	TGTGCCAGCAGCCACGGAACAGCGGGGGGGACCTACGAGCAGTACTTC
TRBV5-1	many	-	TRBJ2-7	13	CASSSPGTYEQYF	TGCGCCAGCAGCTCTCCGGGGACCTACGAGCAGTACTTC
TRBV24-1	-	-	TRBJ1-2	14	CATSPSGFNYGYTF	TGTGCCACCAGCCCCAGCGGGTTTAACTATGGCTACACCTTC
TRBV7-2	few	TRBD2	TRBJ2-7	18	CASSLMPPSAGNSYEQYF	TGTGCCAGCAGCTTAATGCCCCCCTCAGCGGGGAACTCCTACGAGCAGTACTTC
TRBV7-3	-	TRBD2	TRBJ2-1	15	CASSLNFGGGNEQFF	TGTGCCAGCAGCTTAAATTTCGGGGGGGGAAATGAGCAGTTCTTC
TRBV27	-	TRBD2	TRBJ2-3	16	CASSFLAGGLGDTQYF	TGTGCCAGCAGTTTCCTAGCGGGGGGGCTAGGAGATACGCAGTATTTT
TRBV7-9	-	-	TRBJ2-7	14	CASSEGGLTYEQYF	TGTGCCAGCAGCGAAGGGGGTTTAACCTACGAGCAGTACTTC
TRBV2	-	TRBD2	TRBJ2-1	15	CASSEETSEYNEQFF	TGTGCCAGCAGTGAGGAGACTAGCGAGTACAATGAGCAGTTCTTC
TRBV29-1	-	TRBD2	TRBJ2-7	16	CSVEDGASGAYNEQYF	TGCAGCGTTGAAGACGGAGCTAGCGGGGCCTACAATGAGCAGTACTTC
TRBV29-1	many	TRBD1	TRBJ2-1	14	CSVVGQGAVNEQFF	TGCAGCGTTGTGGGACAGGGGGCGGTCAATGAGCAGTTCTTC
TRBV29-1	few	TRBD1	TRBJ2-7	13	CSVEGGQSYEQYF	TGCAGCGTTGAAGGGGGACAGTCCTACGAGCAGTACTTC
TRBV6-5	-	-	TRBJ1-2	14	CASSLTGLNYGYTF	TGTGCCAGCAGCTTGACAGGCCTTAACTATGGCTACACCTTC
TRBV18	once	-	TRBJ1-2	16	CASSPSRQIYNYGYTF	TGTGCCAGCTCCCCCTCCAGACAAATCTATAACTATGGCTACACCTTC
TRBV6-6	few	TRBD2	TRBJ2-3	17	CASSYGAGREGTDTQYF	TGTGCCAGCAGCTACGGAGCGGGGAGGGAAGGTACAGATACGCAGTATTTT
TRBV7-3	-	TRBD2	TRBJ2-1	17	CASSMTSGGAINNEQFF	TGTGCCAGCAGCATGACTAGCGGGGGGGCTATCAACAATGAGCAGTTCTTC
TRBV18	once	-	TRBJ2-5	14	CASSPPSNYNEQYF	TGTGCCAGCTCACCCCCGTCGAATTACAATGAGCAGTACTTC
TRBV5-1	-	-	TRBJ2-7	15	CASSLRPGSSYEQYF	TGCGCCAGCAGCTTGCGGCCAGGTAGCTCCTACGAGCAGTACTTC
TRBV28	-	-	TRBJ2-3	16	CASSKPLGDSTDTQYF	TGTGCCAGCAGCAAGCCGCTAGGGGATAGCACAGATACGCAGTATTTT
TRBV9	once	TRBD2	TRBJ2-1	14	CATGGRSSYNEQFF	TGTGCCACCGGGGGGAGGAGCTCCTACAATGAGCAGTTCTTC
TRBV28	once	TRBD1	TRBJ1-2	13	CATLTGDRYGYTF	TGTGCCACTCTCACCGGGGACAGATATGGCTACACCTTC
TRBV7-3	-	-	TRBJ2-5	15	CASSLTGRLGETQYF	TGTGCCAGCAGCTTAACGGGCAGGCTGGGAGAGACCCAGTACTTC
TRBV7-9	few	TRBD2	TRBJ2-1	16	CASTLEGRGVWNEQFF	TGTGCCAGCACCCTAGAAGGGCGGGGGGTGTGGAATGAGCAGTTCTTC
TRBV5-6	-	TRBD1	TRBJ2-7	15	CASNEKGQRTYEQYF	TGTGCCAGCAACGAAAAGGGACAGAGGACCTACGAGCAGTACTTC
TRBV6-6	-	TRBD1	TRBJ2-5	13	CASIRTGVETQYF	TGTGCCAGCATTAGGACAGGGGTGGAGACCCAGTACTTC
TRBV20-1	-	TRBD1	TRBJ2-5	14	CSATIRQGQETQYF	TGCAGTGCTACAATTAGACAGGGGCAAGAGACCCAGTACTTC
TRBV11-1	-	-	TRBJ2-5	12	CASDSIPKTQYF	TGTGCCAGCGACTCCATCCCCAAGACCCAGTACTTC
TRBV9	once	TRBD1	TRBJ1-1	15	CASSGRQGMNTEAFF	TGTGCCAGCAGCGGTAGACAGGGGATGAACACTGAAGCTTTCTTT
TRBV28	once	-	TRBJ2-3	12	CVAATATDTQYF	TGTGTCGCCGCGACAGCCACAGATACGCAGTATTTT
TRBV12-3/TRBV12-4	-	TRBD1	TRBJ1-2	14	CASRPTGLGYGYTF	TGTGCCAGCAGACCGACAGGGTTGGGCTATGGCTACACCTTC
TRBV6-2/TRBV6-3	few	TRBD1	TRBJ2-1	14	CASRRTGSYNEQFF	TGTGCCAGCAGACGGACAGGGTCCTACAATGAGCAGTTCTTC
TRBV28	-	-	TRBJ1-4	13	CASSLKMGEKLFF	TGTGCCAGCAGTTTAAAAATGGGGGAAAAACTGTTTTTT
TRBV29-1	-	TRBD2	TRBJ2-1	12	CSVLAGLNEQFF	TGCAGCGTGCTAGCGGGGCTCAATGAGCAGTTCTTC
TRBV5-1	-	TRBD1	TRBJ2-7	16	CASSAGQGEISYEQYF	TGCGCCAGCAGCGCAGGACAGGGGGAGATCTCCTACGAGCAGTACTTC